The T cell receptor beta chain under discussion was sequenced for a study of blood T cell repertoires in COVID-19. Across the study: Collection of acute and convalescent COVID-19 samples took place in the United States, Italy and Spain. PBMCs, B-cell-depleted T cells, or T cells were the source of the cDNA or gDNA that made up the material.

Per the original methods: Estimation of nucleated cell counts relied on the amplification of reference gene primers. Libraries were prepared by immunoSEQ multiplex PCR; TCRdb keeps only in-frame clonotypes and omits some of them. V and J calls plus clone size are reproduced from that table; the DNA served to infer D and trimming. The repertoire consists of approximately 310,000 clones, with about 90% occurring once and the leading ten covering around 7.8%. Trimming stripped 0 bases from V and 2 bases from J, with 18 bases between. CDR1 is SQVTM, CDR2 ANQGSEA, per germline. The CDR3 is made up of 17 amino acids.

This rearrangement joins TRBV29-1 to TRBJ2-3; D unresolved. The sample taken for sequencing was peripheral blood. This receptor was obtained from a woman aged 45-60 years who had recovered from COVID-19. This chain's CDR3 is CSVEDLGPLGLTDTQYF. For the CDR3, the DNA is TGCAGCGTTGAAGACCTTGGGCCCCTTGGTCTCACAGATACGCAGTATTTT.